The text below deals with one TCR beta chain. Its antigen remains unknown. The data are from a study of T cell responses to AZD1222 COVID-19 vaccine. Profiled with immunoSEQ multiplex PCR; TCRdb holds only in-frame clones, not every one. Of over 120,000 clones listed, 92% are singletons. CDR1 is DFQATT and CDR2 is SNEGSKA in the germline V gene (reference sequence). The CDR3 has 11 residues. Trimming took off 1 base at V and 6 bases at J, with 3 bases between the two ends. Findings of the study overall: Spike-wide vaccine-associated CD4 TCRs dominated at 160-218 and 743-854. Two AZD1222 administrations were followed by greater Spike-specific TCR breadth and depth. Donors in the cohort were predominantly white British and more often female, and clonal diversity was possibly underestimated. Reportedly, nearly half the spike-specific TCRs target unmutated variant regions.

V usage is TRBV20-1 and J usage is TRBJ1-4; D not resolved. Source: peripheral blood, taken on day 0 of AZD1222 vaccination. The clonotype comes from an adult in good health. The CDR3 spells CSARAYEKLFF. The CDR3 DNA sequence: TGCAGTGCTAGAGCTTATGAAAAACTGTTTTTT.